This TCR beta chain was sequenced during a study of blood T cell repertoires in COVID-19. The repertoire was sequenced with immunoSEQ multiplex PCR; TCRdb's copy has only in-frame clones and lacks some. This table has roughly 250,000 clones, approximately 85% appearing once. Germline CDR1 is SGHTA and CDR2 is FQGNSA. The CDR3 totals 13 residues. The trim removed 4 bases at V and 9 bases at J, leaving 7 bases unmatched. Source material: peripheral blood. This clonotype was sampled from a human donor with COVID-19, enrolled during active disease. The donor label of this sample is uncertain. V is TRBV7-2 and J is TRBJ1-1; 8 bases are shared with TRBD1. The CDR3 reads CASSSRTGLQAFF. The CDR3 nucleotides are TGTGCCAGCAGCTCCCGGACAGGGCTTCAAGCTTTCTTT. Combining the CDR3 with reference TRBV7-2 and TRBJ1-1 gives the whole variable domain GAGVSQSPSNKVTEKGKDVELRCDPISGHTALYWYRQSLGQGLEFLIYFQGNSAPDKSGLPSDRFSAERTGGSVSTLTIQRTQQEDSAVYLCASSSRTGLQAFFGQGTRLTVV.